The 25 T cell receptor beta chains in this list originate from one sample, sequenced in a study of cytomegalovirus exposure and HLA in healthy donors. TCRdb keeps only in-frame clones here, not all; method: immunoSEQ multiplex PCR. The data contain under 400,000 clones, approximately 85% of them seen just once; the ten biggest clones take up 0.9% to 1%. Sequenced material: PBMCs. These receptors were collected from a man aged 30-40 years in good health and CMV-seronegative.

The chain links TRBV5-1 to TRBJ1-5; 7 bases are shared with TRBD1. Trimming cost V 3 bases and J 2 bases; bases outside gene matches: 5. This CDR3 has 15 residues. In germline, CDR1 is SGHRS, CDR2 YFSETQ. The CDR3 loop is CASSSGDRGNQPQHF. In DNA, the CDR3 is TGCGCCAGCAGCTCCGGCGACAGGGGCAATCAGCCCCAGCATTTT.

The chain employs TRBV19 and TRBJ1-2, with 9 bases lining up with TRBD1. The CDR3 contains 15 residues. CDR1 and CDR2 (germline): LNHDA, SQIVND (reference sequence). V was clipped by 1 base and J by 6 bases; unmatched bases: 6. The CDR3 nucleotides are TGTGCCAGTAGTATAGCTGCGGGACAGGGAGATGGCTACACCTTC. It specifies CASSIAAGQGDGYTF.

The chain recombines TRBV9 with TRBJ1-3, with D uncertain. This CDR3 contains 15 residues. V was pared by 0 bases and J by 1 base, with 8 bases between. Germline values: CDR1 SGDLS, CDR2 YYNGEE. The CDR3 DNA sequence: TGTGCCAGCAGCGTAGAAGCGGTTTCTGGAAACACCATATATTTT. Its translation: CASSVEAVSGNTIYF. The whole variable domain, remainder taken from reference TRBV9 and TRBJ1-3, is DSGVTQTPKHLITATGQRVTLRCSPRSGDLSVYWYQQSLDQGLQFLIQYYNGEERAKGNILERFSAQQFPDLHSELNLSSLELGDSALYFCASSVEAVSGNTIYFGEGSWLTVV.

The chain combines TRBV11-2 with TRBJ2-5; perhaps TRBD2 as D (6 bases). Germline values: CDR1 SGHAT, CDR2 FQNNGV. V dropped 5 bases and J dropped 4 bases, with 11 bases sitting between them. This CDR3 contains 13 residues. CDR3 DNA sequence: TGTGCCAGCAGCCTGACTAGGGGAGAGACCCAGTACTTC. The encoded protein is CASSLTRGETQYF. The complete variable domain, with remaining parts taken from reference TRBV11-2 and TRBJ2-5, reads EAGVAQSPRYKIIEKRQSVAFWCNPISGHATLYWYQQILGQGPKLLIQFQNNGVVDDSQLPKDRFSAERLKGVDSTLKIQPAKLEDSAVYLCASSLTRGETQYFGPGTRLLVL.

The chain links TRBV5-4 to TRBJ1-2; 7 bases match TRBD1. Germline values: CDR1 SGHNT, CDR2 YYREEE (reference sequence). This CDR3 is built from 14 residues. The V and J ends lost 3 bases and 0 bases, in that order; junction bases with no gene match: 2. The CDR3 reads CASSSGGPNYGYTF. In DNA, the CDR3 is TGTGCCAGCAGCTCAGGGGGACCTAACTATGGCTACACCTTC.

The sample holds one count of this clone. An end of the junction does not agree with germline; a read error may underlie this. The rearrangement links TRBV7-9 to TRBJ1-1; unclear D gene. This CDR3 has 15 residues. Germline-derived CDR1 and CDR2 are SEHNR and FQNEAQ (reference sequence). The CDR3 loop is CTSSLAGGMNTEAFF. CDR3 in DNA: TGTACCAGCAGCTTAGCGGGAGGAATGAACACTGAAGCTTTCTTT.

This chain uses TRBV4-3 with TRBJ2-7; D gene uncertain. V lost 0 bases, J lost 3 bases, and 12 bases lay in between. This CDR3 comprises 15 residues. Germline CDR1 is LGHNA and CDR2 is YSLEER. The CDR3 is CASSQDRDRFYEQYF. In DNA, the CDR3 is TGCGCCAGCAGCCAAGATCGAGATCGCTTCTACGAGCAGTACTTC.

The rearrangement links TRBV20-1 to TRBJ2-5; unclear D gene. With 8 bases removed from V and 2 bases from J, the gap between germline ends came to 9 bases. Germline V gene data show CDR1 as DFQATT and CDR2 as SNEGSKA (reference sequence). The CDR3 has 11 amino acids. As DNA, the CDR3 is TGCAGTACCTCCGGGCAAGAGACCCAGTACTTC. Its translation is CSTSGQETQYF.

The CDR3 is CASSYEQSYEQYF. Written as DNA, the CDR3 is TGTGCCAGCAGTTATGAACAGAGCTACGAGCAGTACTTC. V and J are TRBV2 and TRBJ2-7; D is undetermined. Trimming pared 5 bases from V and 3 bases from J, leaving 11 bases between. The CDR3 runs 13 residues. Germline values: CDR1 SNHLY, CDR2 FYNNEI.

The V call is TRBV11-3, the J call TRBJ2-5, with D perhaps TRBD2 (6 bases). CDR1 is SGHNT, CDR2 YENEEA, per germline. V lost 6 bases, J lost 1 base, and 15 bases lay in between. The CDR3 length is 15 residues. The CDR3 nucleotides are TGTGCCAGCAGAACTCGGGGACTTTTCCAAGAGACCCAGTACTTC. This gives the protein CASRTRGLFQETQYF.

J is TRBJ2-3 and V is TRBV4-3; possibly TRBD2 for D (5 bases). Trimming shortened V by 5 bases and J by 1 base, and 16 bases separated the two germline ends. Germline CDR1 is LGHNA and CDR2 is YSLEER. The CDR3 contains 16 residues. The CDR3 nucleotides read TGCGCCAGCAGCACGGGGAGAGGTCGCGGCACAGATACGCAGTATTTT. This encodes CASSTGRGRGTDTQYF.

V is TRBV10-3 and J is TRBJ2-7; D not resolved. Germline V gene data show CDR1 as ENHRY and CDR2 as SYGVKD. This CDR3 contains 15 residues. V was trimmed by 7 bases and J by 0 bases, leaving 16 bases between them. The CDR3 nucleotides are TGTGCCATCAAAACAGACGCGCGAAGCTCCTACGAGCAGTACTTC. Amino acids: CAIKTDARSSYEQYF.

The genes are TRBV4-1 and TRBJ1-6; 8 bases are shared with TRBD1. Unmatched junction bases numbered 6, after V lost 4 bases and J lost 10 bases. Germline CDR1 is MGHRA and CDR2 is YSYEKL. There are 14 residues in the CDR3. The CDR3 bases are TGCGCCAGCAGCCTCGGACAGGGAGGGTCACCCCTCCACTTT. It yields the protein CASSLGQGGSPLHF.

The chain combines TRBV6-1 with TRBJ2-5; 7 bases align to TRBD2. CDR3 size: 16 residues. Germline V CDR1 and CDR2: MNHNS, SASEGT. J was trimmed by 1 base and V by 4 bases; bases with no gene match: 9. The chain's CDR3 is CASSVSTSPPQETQYF. The CDR3 bases are TGTGCCAGCAGTGTTTCGACTAGCCCACCCCAAGAGACCCAGTACTTC.

The CDR3 coding sequence is TGTGCCAGCAGCTTAGACAGGGTGGACTATGGCTACACCTTC. Its protein is CASSLDRVDYGYTF. This sequence joins TRBV5-4 and TRBJ1-2; 7 positions match TRBD1. Germline V gene sequence: CDR1 SGHNT, CDR2 YYREEE (reference sequence). J was trimmed by 3 bases and V by 2 bases; bases with no gene match: 4. This CDR3 spans 14 amino acids. Filled out from reference TRBV5-4 and TRBJ1-2, the complete variable domain reads ETGVTQSPTHLIKTRGQQVTLRCSSQSGHNTVSWYQQALGQGPQFIFQYYREEENGRGNFPPRFSGLQFPNYSSELNVNALELDDSALYLCASSLDRVDYGYTFGSGTRLTVV.

This sequence joins TRBV5-1 and TRBJ2-1; 10 bases align to TRBD1. After removal of 1 base from V and 7 bases from J, the junction contained 8 bases not matched to a gene. This CDR3 comprises 16 residues. From germline, CDR1 is SGHRS and CDR2 YFSETQ. CDR3 nucleotides: TGCGCCAGCAGCTTGTTCGGACAGGGGGTTGATAATGAGCAGTTCTTC. This encodes CASSLFGQGVDNEQFF.

The chain is built from TRBV5-1 and TRBJ2-7; maybe TRBD2 (5 bases). Germline V CDR1 and CDR2: SGHRS, YFSETQ. The CDR3 extends over 16 amino acids. V was shortened by 2 bases and J by 3 bases, with 18 bases between the two germline ends. The CDR3 loop reads CASSFAGDLNGYEQYF. The DNA for the CDR3 is TGCGCCAGCAGCTTTGCCGGGGATCTCAACGGCTACGAGCAGTACTTC.

This clone was seen just once. This chain joins TRBV15 and TRBJ2-7, with TRBD1 matching over 8 bases. The V gene's germline CDR1 is LNHNV and CDR2 YYDKDF (reference sequence). CDR3 size: 15 residues. The junction had 8 bases not matched to a gene; V was cut back by 5 bases and J by 2 bases. This CDR3 is CATSPRTGFAYEQYF. CDR3 coding DNA: TGTGCCACCAGCCCTAGGACAGGGTTCGCCTACGAGCAGTACTTC. The whole variable domain, filled in from reference TRBV15 and TRBJ2-7, reads DAMVIQNPRYQVTQFGKPVTLSCSQTLNHNVMYWYQQKSSQAPKLLFHYYDKDFNNEADTPDNFQSRRPNTSFCFLDIRSPGLGDTAMYLCATSPRTGFAYEQYFGPGTRLTVT.

V gene TRBV7-2 combines with J gene TRBJ2-5, with D perhaps TRBD2 (6 bases). V dropped 1 base and J dropped 4 bases, with 7 bases sitting between them. Germline values: CDR1 SGHTA, CDR2 FQGNSA. CDR3 length: 13 residues. Here the CDR3 reads CASSLGRGETQYF. The CDR3 DNA sequence: TGTGCCAGCAGCTTAGGGAGGGGAGAGACCCAGTACTTC.

This chain uses TRBV5-1 with TRBJ2-1; 10 positions match TRBD2. CDR1 SGHRS and CDR2 YFSETQ come from the germline V gene. This CDR3 contains 17 residues. V lost 4 bases to trimming and J lost 6 bases; unmatched junction nucleotides: 13. The CDR3 sequence: CASSTGQLAGTGNEQFF. The CDR3 DNA reads TGCGCCAGCAGCACCGGCCAACTAGCGGGAACGGGCAATGAGCAGTTCTTC.

This chain links TRBV10-1 with TRBJ1-4; TRBD1 matches 8 bases. Per the germline V gene, CDR1 is WNHNN and CDR2 is SYGVQD (reference sequence). The junction had 6 bases not matched to a gene; V was cut back by 8 bases and J by 7 bases. This CDR3 has 13 residues. CDR3 sequence (DNA): TGCGCCAGCGGAGGACAGGGAGGTGAAAAACTGTTTTTT. Translating it yields CASGGQGGEKLFF.

As to this clone: Other DNA sequences of this sample code for an identical CDR3. The genes are TRBV30 and TRBJ1-2; the match to TRBD1 covers 11 bases. Looked up from germline, CDR1 is GTSNPN and CDR2 is SVGIG (reference sequence). Unmatched junction bases numbered 14, after V lost 3 bases and J lost 8 bases. The CDR3 sequence is 16 residues long. CDR3 sequence (DNA): TGTGCCTGGAGAGATGGACAGGGGGCTGTGGGTCGGGGCTACACCTTC. It is translated as CAWRDGQGAVGRGYTF. The entire variable domain, with the rest obtained from reference TRBV30 and TRBJ1-2, is as follows: SQTIHQWPATLVQPVGSPLSLECTVEGTSNPNLYWYRQAAGRGLQLLFYSVGIGQISSEVPQNLSASRPQDRQFILSSKKLLLSDSGFYLCAWRDGQGAVGRGYTFGSGTRLTVV.

V usage is TRBV28 and J usage is TRBJ2-1; 9 bases align to TRBD2. Germline assignment: CDR1 MDHEN and CDR2 SYDVKM. The CDR3 spans 15 residues. The V gene end was trimmed by 4 bases and the J gene end by 2 bases; junction bases not matched to a gene: 3. CDR3 DNA sequence: TGTGCCAGCAGTTCGGAGCGGGGGGCCTACAATGAGCAGTTCTTC. As protein: CASSSERGAYNEQFF.

This chain links TRBV29-1 with TRBJ1-2; a weak D match, TRBD1 (5 bases). Trimming pared 7 bases from V and 3 bases from J, leaving 12 bases between. There are 12 residues in the CDR3. Germline CDR1 is SQVTM and CDR2 is ANQGSEA. The CDR3, as DNA: TGCAGCGGGATGGGGGGAGACTATGGCTACACCTTC. Translation gives CSGMGGDYGYTF.

This clone was counted between two and nine times. The rearrangement links TRBV7-2 to TRBJ2-7, with TRBD2 matching over 8 bases. From germline, CDR1 is SGHTA and CDR2 FQGNSA. This CDR3 is built from 15 residues. J was trimmed by 0 bases and V by 5 bases; bases with no gene match: 6. The DNA for the CDR3 is TGTGCCAGCAGCCGGGGGGGTGGAGCCTCCTACGAGCAGTACTTC. Translated: CASSRGGGASYEQYF.